This TCR beta chain was identified during a study of blood T cell repertoires in COVID-19. Study details: Samples taken during acute and convalescent COVID-19 were collected in the United States, Italy and Spain.

Authors' methods: Amplified reference gene primers provided the basis for estimating nucleated cell counts. Measured with immunoSEQ multiplex PCR; TCRdb has only the in-frame clones, and not every one. The V and J calls and clone size were taken over from that table, and D and trimming were inferred from the DNA. The repertoire has about 170,000 clones, approximately 90% of them found once; the top ten carry more than 2%. CDR3 length equals 16 residues. CDR1 and CDR2 (germline): MGHRA, YSYEKL. J gave up 4 bases and V 4 bases, and 5 bases lay outside the gene matches. The source material was peripheral blood. The gene calls are TRBV4-1 and TRBJ2-3, with TRBD2 matching 13 bases. The source of this sequence is a man aged 50 or older who had recovered from COVID-19. CDR3 residues: CASSRRGLAGADTQYF. CDR3 in DNA: TGCGCCAGCAGCCGGCGTGGACTAGCGGGAGCAGATACGCAGTATTTT.